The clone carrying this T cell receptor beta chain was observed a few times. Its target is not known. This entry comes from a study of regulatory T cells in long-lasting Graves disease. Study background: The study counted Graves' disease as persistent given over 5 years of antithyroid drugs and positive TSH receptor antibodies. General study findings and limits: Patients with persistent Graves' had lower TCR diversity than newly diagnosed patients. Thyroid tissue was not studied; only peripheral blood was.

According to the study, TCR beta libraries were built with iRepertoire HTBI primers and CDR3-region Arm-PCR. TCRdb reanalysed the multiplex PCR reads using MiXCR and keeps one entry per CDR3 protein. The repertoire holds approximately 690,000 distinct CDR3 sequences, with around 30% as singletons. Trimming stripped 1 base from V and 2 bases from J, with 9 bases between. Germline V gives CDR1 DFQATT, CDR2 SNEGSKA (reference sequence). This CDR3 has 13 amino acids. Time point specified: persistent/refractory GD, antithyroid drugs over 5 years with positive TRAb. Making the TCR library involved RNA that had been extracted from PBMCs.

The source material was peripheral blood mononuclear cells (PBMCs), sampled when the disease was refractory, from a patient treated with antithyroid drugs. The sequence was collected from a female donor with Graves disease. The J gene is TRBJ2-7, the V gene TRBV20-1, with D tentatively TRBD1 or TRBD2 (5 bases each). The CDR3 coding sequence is TGCAGTGCTAGAGGGGGGAAGCCCTACGAGCAGTACTTC. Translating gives CSARGGKPYEQYF.